This T cell receptor beta chain was recovered during a study of identical twins. MiXCR, applied by TCRdb to the 5' RACE reads, yields one record per CDR3 protein. This sample has 550,000 to 700,000 distinct CDR3 sequences; 21% occur once, and the top ten carry roughly 4%. V was pared by 7 bases and J by 6 bases, with 13 bases of the junction left unmatched. CDR1 is SGHRS and CDR2 is YFSETQ in the germline V gene. There are 15 residues in the CDR3. Regarding the study as a whole: Conclusions came from cross-sectional statistical analysis, not from following the same donors.

About this clonotype itself: Its antigen is undetermined.

The sample was also linked to a second study, of T cells expressing NK-cell markers. According to that study: One of the eight sequenced donors was seronegative, whereas the other seven were HCMV-seropositive. In a handful of donors, these clonotypes also led the CD3+CD56-NKG2C+ fraction.

This rearrangement joins TRBV5-1 to TRBJ1-2; 9 positions match TRBD1. The sequence was obtained from a woman under 30 in good health. The sequenced sample was PBMCs. CDR3 nucleotide sequence: TGCGCCAGCTCAGACAGGGGGGCGATCCATCATGGCTACACCTTC. Translated: CASSDRGAIHHGYTF.